This T cell receptor (beta chain) is from a study of blood T cell repertoires in COVID-19. As handled by the study authors: Reference gene primer amplification in the assay estimated nucleated cell counts. Profiling relied on immunoSEQ multiplex PCR, and the TCRdb table lists in-frame clones only, not all of them. From that table come the V and J calls and clone size; the DNA was used to work out D and trimming. The sample includes some 240,000 clones, 84% of them seen just once. The V gene end was trimmed by 5 bases and the J gene end by 7 bases; junction bases not matched to a gene: 6. The CDR3 consists of 15 residues. Per the germline V gene, CDR1 is SGHTA and CDR2 is FQGTGA.

Sequences were obtained from peripheral blood. This sequence was found in a woman aged 40 to 50 who had recovered from COVID-19. The chain recombines TRBV7-3 with TRBJ2-1, with TRBD1 identical over 12 bases. In nucleotides, the CDR3 is TGTGCCAGCAGCCTCGGGACAGGGGGCTTTAATGAGCAGTTCTTC. It encodes CASSLGTGGFNEQFF.